In its sample, the clone carrying this TCR beta chain was seen once. V gave up 2 bases and J gave up 2 bases, with 15 bases separating them. Germline V gives CDR1 SGHDN, CDR2 FVKESK. This CDR3 has 16 amino acids. It was with 60 Vbeta and 13 Jbeta primers that the PCR ran. The method was immunoSEQ multiplex PCR; TCRdb's version includes in-frame clones alone and lacks a portion of them. The sample shows some 180,000 clones, just under 80% of them seen only once. The data originate from a study of cytomegalovirus exposure and HLA in healthy donors. Sequencing input: PBMCs. This clonotype was obtained from a female donor in good health and CMV-seronegative. This chain joins TRBV14 and TRBJ2-5; TRBD2 might be the D (6 bases). DNA for the CDR3: TGTGCCAGCAGCCAATCATTACCGGGACTTCAAGAGACCCAGTACTTC. This translates into CASSQSLPGLQETQYF.